The sequence of this TCR beta chain was determined in a study of shared clonotypes between healthy human individuals. Profiled with immunoSEQ multiplex PCR; TCRdb holds only in-frame clones, not every one. Of approximately 1.5 million clones in the sample, less than 99% were seen once. Germline-derived CDR1 and CDR2 are MDHEN and SYDVKM. V was clipped by 4 bases and J by 4 bases; unmatched bases: 8. The CDR3 length is 15 residues. Of note for this clone: The antigen is undetermined.

The study's findings and limits: Non-shared clonotypes had lower generation probabilities than clonotypes shared by all four sorted-subset donors.

The chain joins TRBV28 to TRBJ1-2, with 8 bases fitting TRBD1. The TCR originated in a man aged 25 to 40 in good health. The material sequenced was naive CD4+ T cells sorted from blood. Subset given: CD45RA+ positively selected. The CDR3 region has the DNA TGTGCCAGCAGTTCGGGGACAGGTCCAATCTATGGCTACACCTTC. Translating it yields CASSSGTGPIYGYTF.